This TCR beta chain stems from a study of blood T cell repertoires in COVID-19. Study details: Specimens from acute and convalescent COVID-19 originated in the United States, Italy and Spain. T cells, B-cell-depleted T cells, or PBMCs provided the cDNA or gDNA that served as material.

Comment on this clone: This may be a read error: a much more frequent sequence differs by one nucleotide.

The CDR3 has 12 residues. V lost 7 bases and J lost 5, with 8 bases in between. Germline V gene data show CDR1 as MNHEY and CDR2 as SVGAGI. Authors' methods: Quantification of nucleated cells was approximated via reference gene primer amplification. Clones were read by immunoSEQ multiplex PCR, and TCRdb kept only the in-frame ones, dropping some. The V and J calls and clone size were taken over from that table, and D and trimming were inferred from the DNA. The table includes approximately 140,000 clones, around nine tenths detected once. The sample comprised peripheral blood. The source is a woman in her thirties or forties with acute or convalescent COVID-19. This chain connects TRBV6-5 to TRBJ2-2; the D gene is possibly TRBD1 (6 bases). CDR3 coding DNA: TGTGCCAGCACTCAGGGGACCGGGGAGCTGTTTTTT. Translating gives CASTQGTGELFF.